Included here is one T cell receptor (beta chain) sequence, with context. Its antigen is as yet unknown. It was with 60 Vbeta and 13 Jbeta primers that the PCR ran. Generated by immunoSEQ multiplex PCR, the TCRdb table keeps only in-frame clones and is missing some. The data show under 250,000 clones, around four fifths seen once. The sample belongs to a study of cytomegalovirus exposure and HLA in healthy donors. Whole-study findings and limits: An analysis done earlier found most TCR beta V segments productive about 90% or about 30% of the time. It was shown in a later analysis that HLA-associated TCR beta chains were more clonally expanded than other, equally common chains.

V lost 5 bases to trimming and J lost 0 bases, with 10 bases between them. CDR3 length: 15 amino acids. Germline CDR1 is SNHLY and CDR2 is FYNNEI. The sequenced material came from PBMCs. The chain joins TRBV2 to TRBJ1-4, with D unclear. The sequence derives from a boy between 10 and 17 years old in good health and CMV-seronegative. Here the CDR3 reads CASSKGRTTNEKLFF. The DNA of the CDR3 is TGTGCCAGCAGTAAAGGGAGGACAACTAATGAAAAACTGTTTTTT.